These T cell receptor beta chains were read from a single sample in a study of blood T cell repertoires in COVID-19. Using immunoSEQ multiplex PCR, the repertoire was profiled, and TCRdb retains in-frame clones only, with some absent. The sample contains a few hundred thousand clones, roughly 90% of which appear only once. The specimen sequenced was peripheral blood. The receptors were gathered from a woman aged 30 to 39 with COVID-19, enrolled during active disease. Both conserved end residues are part of each CDR3.

V gene | CDR3 protein
TRBV5-1 | CASRLSAGSYNEQFF
TRBV19 | CASSIGQGARLTEAFF
TRBV11-2 | CASSSYRVTLGAFF
TRBV7-8 | CASSPRSGFSNYGYTF
TRBV14 | CASSQAEAGYTF
TRBV21-1 | CASSTSGTSGRKGETQYF
TRBV19 | CASSIYRDQPQHF
TRBV7-2 | CASSWRGGGTDTQYF
TRBV9 | CASSVARGDRVYGYTF
TRBV5-6 | CASGWRAPITLRDGYTF
TRBV5-1 | CASSPWESGNTIYF
TRBV6-1 | CASSEWGREKLFF
TRBV27 | CASSFTGGEQYF
TRBV2 | CASSGRHGGLEKLFF
TRBV3-1/TRBV3-2 | CASSQGTSGGSTDTQYF
TRBV10-3 | CAIGLGGQETQYF